At least ten counts were recorded for the clone carrying this T cell receptor beta chain. The data stem from a study of T cells of healthy individuals. CDR3 length: 12 residues. V shed 4 bases and J shed 6 bases, with 9 bases lying between them. CDR1 and CDR2 (germline): SGDLS, YYNGEE. In TCRdb, the 5' RACE reads were re-called with MiXCR into one record per CDR3 protein. Here the sample spans around 90,000 distinct CDR3 sequences, more than 4.5% being singletons. This TCR derives from a female donor in good health. The V call is TRBV9, the J call TRBJ2-3; D unresolved. DNA of the CDR3: TGTGCCAGCAGCCCCATGGGGGATACGCAGTATTTT. Amino acid sequence: CASSPMGDTQYF.